Below, one TCR beta chain is given with its context. These data are taken from a study of cytomegalovirus exposure and HLA in healthy donors. Overall study context: The 95 to 150 validation repertoires, a later analysis reported, used the same platform as the approximately 700 first-cohort repertoires.

The protocol was immunoSEQ multiplex PCR, while the TCRdb copy is restricted to in-frame clones and leaves out a portion. This repertoire shows 260,000 or so clones, 88% found once; its top ten account for around 0.9%. Sample: PBMCs. The sequence came from a woman aged 18-29 years in good health and CMV-seronegative.

In DNA form, the CDR3 reads TGTGCCACGTTCCGGGTTTTGGTCACTGGGACCCAGTACTTC. Its protein is CATFRVLVTGTQYF. This chain connects TRBV6-4 to TRBJ2-5; D gene uncertain. The V gene lost 10 bases and the J gene lost 7 bases, with 22 bases spanning the gap. The CDR3 is made up of 14 amino acids. Germline loops: CDR1 MRHNA, CDR2 SNTAGT.